A selection of T cell receptor beta chains follows, all from one sample in a study of blood T cells in healthy people across ages. In TCRdb, the 5' RACE reads were re-called with MiXCR into one record per CDR3 protein. Seen here are roughly 1,100,000 distinct CDR3 sequences, 25% observed once, and the top ten hold approximately 0.79%. This sample was shared with a second study, whose subject was T cells of mothers and their children.

The sequencing sample was made of blood. The receptors here all came from a girl aged 2-10 years in good health. Each CDR3 is given with its conserved first and last residue. D genes are given only for firm matches. The size entry is marked missing in some rows and otherwise reads once, few, many or a size class.

clone_size: .
j_call: TRBJ2-7
d_call: .
v_call: TRBV5-6
cdr3_aa: CASSVSGTDHLLTYEQYF
cdr3_nt: TGTGCCAGCAGCGTATCCGGGACGGACCACCTTTTAACCTACGAGCAGTACTTC

clone_size: few
j_call: TRBJ2-7
d_call: .
v_call: TRBV20-1
cdr3_aa: CSATTDGNYEQYF
cdr3_nt: TGCAGTGCCACCACGGACGGGAACTACGAGCAGTACTTC

clone_size: few
j_call: TRBJ2-5
d_call: TRBD2
v_call: TRBV29-1
cdr3_aa: CSVPPVSGGLQETQYF
cdr3_nt: TGCAGCGTCCCACCCGTTAGCGGGGGGCTCCAAGAGACCCAGTACTTC

clone_size: .
j_call: TRBJ2-5
d_call: .
v_call: TRBV20-1
cdr3_aa: CSSRPYQETQYF
cdr3_nt: TGCAGTTCACGGCCCTATCAAGAGACCCAGTACTTC

clone_size: few
j_call: TRBJ2-5
d_call: .
v_call: TRBV13
cdr3_aa: CASSLGFRAQETQYF
cdr3_nt: TGTGCCAGCAGCTTAGGCTTTAGGGCGCAAGAGACCCAGTACTTC

clone_size: few
j_call: TRBJ2-5
d_call: TRBD2
v_call: TRBV5-1
cdr3_aa: CASSLEPSGFETQYF
cdr3_nt: TGCGCCAGCAGCTTGGAGCCTAGCGGGTTTGAGACCCAGTACTTC

clone_size: once
j_call: TRBJ2-1
d_call: .
v_call: TRBV4-1
cdr3_aa: CASSQETGLFLEQFF
cdr3_nt: TGCGCCAGCAGCCAAGAAACGGGACTGTTTCTTGAGCAGTTCTTC

clone_size: .
j_call: TRBJ1-1
d_call: .
v_call: TRBV4-2
cdr3_aa: CASSHLSGGTEAFF
cdr3_nt: TGTGCCAGCAGCCATCTGTCGGGAGGGACTGAAGCTTTCTTT

clone_size: .
j_call: TRBJ1-1
d_call: TRBD1
v_call: TRBV29-1
cdr3_aa: CSVDQTGGAGRAFF
cdr3_nt: TGCAGCGTTGATCAGACAGGGGGCGCCGGGAGAGCTTTCTTT

clone_size: .
j_call: TRBJ1-2
d_call: .
v_call: TRBV6-1
cdr3_aa: CASDHGGGYTF
cdr3_nt: TGTGCCAGCGACCATGGAGGGGGCTACACCTTC

clone_size: .
j_call: TRBJ2-1
d_call: TRBD1
v_call: TRBV5-5
cdr3_aa: CASSHGQGFENEQFF
cdr3_nt: TGTGCCAGCAGCCACGGACAGGGGTTCGAAAATGAGCAGTTCTTC

clone_size: .
j_call: TRBJ2-5
d_call: TRBD1
v_call: TRBV20-1
cdr3_aa: CSARVAGQGEQYF
cdr3_nt: TGCAGTGCTAGAGTTGCCGGACAGGGGGAGCAGTACTTC

clone_size: .
j_call: TRBJ2-1
d_call: TRBD2
v_call: TRBV20-1
cdr3_aa: CSAKDSGGAGLKQFF
cdr3_nt: TGCAGTGCCAAGGATAGCGGGGGGGCCGGCTTGAAGCAGTTCTTC

clone_size: .
j_call: TRBJ1-1
d_call: TRBD1
v_call: TRBV5-1
cdr3_aa: CASSFRDRTLNTEAFF
cdr3_nt: TGCGCCAGCAGCTTCCGGGACAGGACCTTGAACACTGAGGCTTTCTTT

clone_size: .
j_call: TRBJ1-2
d_call: .
v_call: TRBV18
cdr3_aa: CASSIGGKDGYTF
cdr3_nt: TGTGCCAGCTCCATCGGGGGGAAGGATGGCTACACCTTC